The 9 T cell receptor beta chains below come from one sample, sequenced in a study of blood T cells in healthy people across ages. A second PCR, run for roughly 7 to 11 cycles, used a sample-barcoded 5' primer plus a J-beta primer mix. TCRdb re-called the 5' RACE reads with MiXCR, one entry per CDR3 protein. Counted here are about 800,000 distinct CDR3 sequences, roughly 25% occurring once; the ten biggest clones make up around 3.6%. In addition, the sample was reused for a study of T cells of mothers and their children.

The source material was blood. The receptors originated from a boy between 10 and 17 years old in good health.

In this sample, this clonotype turned up a few times. The chain uses TRBV12-5 and TRBJ1-2; 8 bases match TRBD1. Per germline, CDR1 LGHNT and CDR2 FRNRAP. This CDR3 is 16 amino acids long. V gave up 4 bases and J gave up 4 bases; unmatched junction bases: 11. The CDR3 DNA is TGTGCTAGTGGTTCAATAACAGGGGGTAATGGCTATGGCTACACCTTC. It yields the protein CASGSITGGNGYGYTF. Variable domain in full (rest from reference TRBV12-5 and TRBJ1-2): DARVTQTPRHKVTEMGQEVTMRCQPILGHNTVFWYRQTMMQGLELLAYFRNRAPLDDSGMPKDRFSAEMPDATLATLKIQPSEPRDSAVYFCASGSITGGNGYGYTFGSGTRLTVV.

This clonotype was counted between two and nine times. The rearrangement links TRBV2 to TRBJ2-5, with 10 bases fitting TRBD1. CDR3 length: 16 amino acids. With 0 bases clipped from V and 4 bases from J, the junction kept 5 bases outside the gene matches. Looked up from germline, CDR1 is SNHLY and CDR2 is FYNNEI. The CDR3: CASSEARDRGSETQYF. The CDR3 DNA sequence: TGTGCCAGCAGTGAAGCTCGGGACAGGGGATCAGAGACCCAGTACTTC.

The chain employs TRBV5-6 and TRBJ1-1, with D possibly TRBD1 on 6 matching bases. This CDR3 comprises 15 residues. Germline lookup yields CDR1 SGHDT and CDR2 YYEEEE. Trimming removed 0 bases at V and 1 base at J, with 10 bases between. The CDR3 reads CASSLGGHPNTEAFF. The CDR3 DNA is TGTGCCAGCAGCTTGGGGGGACACCCGAACACTGAAGCTTTCTTT.

The sample holds a few counts of this clonotype. The gene calls are TRBV28 and TRBJ2-3; 9 bases align to TRBD2. V shed 5 bases, J shed 2 bases, and the junction held 5 bases outside the gene matches. CDR1 is MDHEN, CDR2 SYDVKM, per germline. The CDR3 covers 15 residues. The CDR3 nucleotides are TGTGCCAGCAGTCCCGGACTAGCGTCCACAGATACGCAGTATTTT. Protein product: CASSPGLASTDTQYF. The full variable domain, its missing parts supplied by reference TRBV28 and TRBJ2-3, is DVKVTQSSRYLVKRTGEKVFLECVQDMDHENMFWYRQDPGLGLRLIYFSYDVKMKEKGDIPEGYSVSREKKERFSLILESASTNQTSMYLCASSPGLASTDTQYFGPGTRLTVL.

This clonotype came up once. This may come from a read error, since a much larger clone is one base off. This rearrangement joins TRBV12-3 or TRBV12-4 to TRBJ2-5, with D perhaps TRBD1 (5 bases). The CDR3 length is 14 residues. CDR3 protein: CASSWRRGQETRYF. The CDR3, as DNA: TGTGCCAGCAGTTGGCGCAGAGGACAAGAGACCCGGTACTTC.

This clonotype turned up a few times. This chain joins TRBV25-1 and TRBJ2-3; 7 bases fit TRBD1. Trimming took 6 bases from V and 6 from J; bases not matched to a gene: 9. The CDR3 consists of 14 residues. Germline V gives CDR1 MGHDK, CDR2 SYGVNS. CDR3 sequence reads: CASSDTGVGDTQYF. DNA for the CDR3: TGTGCCAGCAGCGACACAGGGGTGGGTGATACGCAGTATTTT.

Here the CDR3 reads CASSQRTWYQMGVYEQYF. CDR3 DNA sequence: TGCGCCAGCAGCCAACGAACATGGTATCAGATGGGTGTCTACGAGCAGTACTTC. The chain has TRBV4-3 and TRBJ2-7, with no clear D. The CDR3 loop spans 18 amino acids. Per the germline V gene, CDR1 is LGHNA and CDR2 is YSLEER. V was clipped by 2 bases and J by 3 bases, with 23 bases between them.

This clonotype has only a few counts. The V gene is TRBV20-1, the J gene TRBJ2-5; maybe TRBD2 (7 bases). The DNA end is a closer match to TRBJ2-1, so the J assignment may be wrong. The CDR3 contains 16 residues. Germline V CDR1 and CDR2: DFQATT, SNEGSKA (reference sequence). CDR3 DNA: TGCAGTGCAACGGGGGGCCTTTCCGCGGTCTACAATGAGCAGTTCTTC. Amino acid sequence: CSATGGLSAVYNEQFF.

The V and J genes are TRBV5-1 and TRBJ1-5; D is undetermined. Trimming shortened V by 5 bases and J by 1 base, and 10 bases separated the two germline ends. The CDR3 length is 14 residues. CDR1 is SGHRS, CDR2 YFSETQ, per germline. CDR3 region: CASSSDGSNQPQHF. The CDR3 nucleotides read TGCGCCAGCAGTTCTGACGGAAGCAATCAGCCCCAGCATTTT.